This T cell receptor beta chain derives from a study of neurological immune-mediated disorders. Study conclusions and caveats: With the multiple sclerosis repertoire cluster, neither clinical nor MRI features showed any association.

Looked up from germline, CDR1 is SGHRS and CDR2 is YFSETQ. This CDR3 comprises 14 residues. After removal of 4 bases from V and 4 bases from J, the junction contained 2 bases not matched to a gene. Ten or more counts support this clonotype. What it recognizes is unknown. TCRdb used MiXCR to reprocess the 5' RACE reads, holding one entry per CDR3 protein. The sample gives some 57,000 distinct CDR3 sequences, more than 3% of which show up once; 7.1% is in the top ten. Source material: PBMCs. This clonotype was sampled from a woman in her sixties or seventies with multiple sclerosis. The gene calls are TRBV5-1 and TRBJ2-3; 11 nucleotides match TRBD2. CDR3 protein: CASSPLAGADTQYF. DNA of the CDR3: TGCGCCAGCAGCCCACTAGCGGGAGCAGATACGCAGTATTTT.